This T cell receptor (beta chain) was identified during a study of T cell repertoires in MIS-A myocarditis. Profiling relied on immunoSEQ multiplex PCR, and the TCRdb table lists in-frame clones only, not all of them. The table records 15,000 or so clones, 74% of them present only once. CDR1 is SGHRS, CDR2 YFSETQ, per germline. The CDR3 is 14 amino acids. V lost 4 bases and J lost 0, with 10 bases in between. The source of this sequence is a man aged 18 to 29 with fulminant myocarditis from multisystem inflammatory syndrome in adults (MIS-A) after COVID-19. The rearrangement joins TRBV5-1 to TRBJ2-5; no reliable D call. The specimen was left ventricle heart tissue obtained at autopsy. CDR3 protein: CASSPSAYQETQYF. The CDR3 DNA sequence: TGCGCCAGCAGCCCCTCGGCTTACCAAGAGACCCAGTACTTC.